This T cell receptor beta chain stems from a study of shared clonotypes between healthy human individuals. CDR3 length: 14 amino acids. CDR1 is SEHNR, CDR2 FQNEAQ, per germline (reference sequence). V was cut by 1 base and J by 4 bases, with 7 bases left in between. A 200 ng quantity of DNA, approximately 29,000 T cell genomes, went into the sorted-subset replicate PCRs. Sequencing was performed with immunoSEQ multiplex PCR; in TCRdb, only in-frame clones are kept and a portion is missing. The top ten clones hold 0.13% of a sample with 2 million to 2.5 million clones, roughly 94% of them seen once. Findings and limits, study-wide: Generally, naive subsets (rather than memory subsets) showed larger estimated richness. Between several donors, naive CD4 clonotypes were shared at a level of approximately 5%.

Note on this clone: Its antigen is not known.

What was sequenced was naive CD4+ T cells sorted from blood. Subset: CD45RA+ positively selected. The chain combines TRBV7-9 with TRBJ2-2, with D uncertain. The clonotype originates from a man younger than 30 in good health. The DNA of the CDR3 is TGTGCCAGCAGCTTAGTACTCTTCACCGGGGAGCTGTTTTTT. Residues: CASSLVLFTGELFF.